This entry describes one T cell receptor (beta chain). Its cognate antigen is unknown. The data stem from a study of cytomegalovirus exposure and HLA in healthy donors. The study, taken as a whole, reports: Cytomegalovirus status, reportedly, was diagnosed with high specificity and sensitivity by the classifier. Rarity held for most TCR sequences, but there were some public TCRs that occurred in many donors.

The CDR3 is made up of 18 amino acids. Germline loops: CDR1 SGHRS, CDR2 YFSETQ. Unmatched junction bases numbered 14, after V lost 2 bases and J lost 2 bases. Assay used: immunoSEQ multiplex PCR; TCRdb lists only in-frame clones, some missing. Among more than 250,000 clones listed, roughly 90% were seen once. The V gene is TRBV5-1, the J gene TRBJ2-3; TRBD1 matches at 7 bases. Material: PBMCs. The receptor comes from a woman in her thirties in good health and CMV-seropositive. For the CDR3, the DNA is TGCGCCAGCAGCTTTCCCCTTTTACTAGAGGGGGCCACAGATACGCAGTATTTT. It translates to CASSFPLLLEGATDTQYF.